One and the same sample provided the 15 T cell receptor beta chains below, sequenced in a study of T-cell memory formation after mild COVID-19. MiXCR was run by TCRdb on the 5' RACE reads, yielding one entry per CDR3 protein. The top ten clones hold roughly 12% of a sample with around 320,000 distinct CDR3 sequences, 28% of them seen once. Sequencing input: PBMCs or a T cell subset sorted from them (not recorded which). The origin of the receptors is an adult woman who had mild COVID-19 (a few samples of this study predate the infection). Cell type and time point are not known.

The sample holds a few counts of this clonotype. This chain joins TRBV6-5 and TRBJ1-2; D is unresolved. Trimming cost V 6 bases and J 3 bases, with 8 bases left between them. The V gene's germline CDR1 is MNHEY and CDR2 SVGAGI. The CDR3 sequence is 12 residues long. This CDR3 is CASRFGDYGYTF. DNA for the CDR3: TGTGCCAGCAGATTCGGGGACTATGGCTACACCTTC.

The V and J genes are TRBV9 and TRBJ2-2; no firm D call. The CDR3 runs 16 residues. CDR1 is SGDLS and CDR2 is YYNGEE in the germline V gene. Trimming pared 1 base from V and 4 bases from J, leaving 14 bases between. The CDR3 loop is CASSVIPDVLTGELFF. The CDR3 nucleotides read TGTGCCAGCAGCGTAATCCCCGATGTCCTCACCGGGGAGCTGTTTTTT. The whole variable domain, remainder taken from reference TRBV9 and TRBJ2-2, is DSGVTQTPKHLITATGQRVTLRCSPRSGDLSVYWYQQSLDQGLQFLIQYYNGEERAKGNILERFSAQQFPDLHSELNLSSLELGDSALYFCASSVIPDVLTGELFFGEGSRLTVL.

The chain is built from TRBV4-3 and TRBJ2-6; 7 nucleotides line up with TRBD1. The CDR3 covers 18 residues. V was pared by 1 base and J by 2 bases, with 8 bases of the junction left unmatched. CDR1 is LGHNA, CDR2 YSLEER, per germline. The CDR3 DNA reads as TGCGCCAGCAGCCAAGCTACAGGGGCGGGTACTGGGGCCAACGTCCTGACTTTC. As protein: CASSQATGAGTGANVLTF.

This clonotype has more than one count but fewer than ten. The chain recombines TRBV6-5 with TRBJ2-1, with 7 nucleotides matching TRBD1. Germline CDR1 and CDR2: MNHEY and SVGAGI. Germline trimming cut 6 bases from V and 1 base from J; bases unmatched to any gene: 3. The CDR3 runs to 14 residues. Written as DNA, the CDR3 is TGTGCCAGCAGGCGACAGGGTTCCTACAATGAGCAGTTCTTC. Translation: CASRRQGSYNEQFF.

The V call is TRBV5-1, the J call TRBJ1-5, with 8 bases aligning to TRBD1. The CDR3 has 15 amino acids. V lost 3 bases and J lost 4; bases outside the gene matches: 6. The V gene's germline CDR1 is SGHRS and CDR2 YFSETQ. CDR3 in DNA: TGCGCCAGCAGCTCGGATGGACAGGGAAATCAGCCCCAGCATTTT. Translating it yields CASSSDGQGNQPQHF.

This clonotype has just a few counts. The V gene is TRBV12-3 or TRBV12-4, the J gene TRBJ2-7; weak D call: TRBD1 (6 bases). Trimming removed 5 bases at V and 2 bases at J, with 16 bases between. The CDR3 runs to 15 residues. The CDR3: CASSSRQVGTYEQYF. For the CDR3, the DNA is TGTGCCAGCAGTAGCAGACAGGTGGGCACCTACGAGCAGTACTTC.

V gene TRBV11-2 combines with J gene TRBJ2-2; no firm D call. V lost 5 bases, J lost 7 bases, and 17 bases lay in between. The germline V gene has CDR1 SGHAT and CDR2 FQNNGV. The CDR3 extends over 15 amino acids. CDR3 nucleotides: TGTGCCAGCAGCCTGATGACCCAGACCGGCGGGGAGCTGTTTTTT. Protein product: CASSLMTQTGGELFF.

This clonotype has a handful of counts. The chain links TRBV7-9 to TRBJ2-3; TRBD1 matches at 7 bases. The CDR3 spans 15 residues. V lost 4 bases and J lost 6; bases outside the gene matches: 10. Germline values: CDR1 SEHNR, CDR2 FQNEAQ (reference sequence). DNA for the CDR3: TGTGCCAGCAGCTCGACCGGGACAGAGGTGGATACGCAGTATTTT. It yields the protein CASSSTGTEVDTQYF.

Only a few counts were recorded for this clonotype. The V call is TRBV5-6, the J call TRBJ2-5; a possible D gene is TRBD2 (6 bases). CDR3 length: 16 residues. The germline V and J ends were trimmed by 0 bases and 2 bases, with 14 bases remaining between them. In germline, CDR1 is SGHDT, CDR2 YYEEEE. The CDR3 DNA follows: TGTGCCAGCAGCTTGGCACTAGCACTCGGTCAAGAGACCCAGTACTTC. This encodes CASSLALALGQETQYF.

This clonotype was seen just once. The chain has TRBV7-9 and TRBJ2-7, with D possibly matching TRBD1 (5 bases). With 5 bases removed from V and 1 base from J, the gap between germline ends came to 15 bases. Per germline, CDR1 SEHNR and CDR2 FQNEAQ (reference sequence). The CDR3 is 15 amino acids. In nucleotides, the CDR3 is TGTGCCAGCAGCACCAATACAGGAAAGTCCTACGAGCAGTACTTC. Translating it yields CASSTNTGKSYEQYF.

The chain employs TRBV5-6 and TRBJ2-7; 7 nucleotides match TRBD1. The germline V gene encodes CDR1 SGHDT and CDR2 YYEEEE. The CDR3 length is 15 residues. The V segment lost 0 bases and the J segment 2 bases; nucleotides outside the gene matches: 5. The CDR3 sequence is CASSLGGTETYEQYF. The CDR3 DNA reads TGTGCCAGCAGCTTGGGTGGGACAGAGACCTACGAGCAGTACTTC.

This clonotype was found many times. This sequence joins TRBV5-1 and TRBJ2-5, with D hard to call. This CDR3 comprises 15 residues. Trimming left V 0 bases short and J 2 bases short, with 11 bases between. Germline CDR1 is SGHRS and CDR2 is YFSETQ. CDR3: CASSLAQRSQETQYF. The CDR3 nucleotides are TGCGCCAGCAGCTTGGCACAAAGATCACAAGAGACCCAGTACTTC.

Only a few counts were recorded for this clonotype. The genes are TRBV4-3 and TRBJ2-1; 8 nucleotides agree with TRBD1. The V gene's germline CDR1 is LGHNA and CDR2 YSLEER. The CDR3 totals 15 residues. The trim removed 3 bases at V and 3 bases at J, leaving 4 bases unmatched. The CDR3 loop is CASSQADRDYNEQFF. The CDR3 DNA reads as TGCGCCAGCAGCCAGGCGGACAGGGACTACAATGAGCAGTTCTTC.

This chain joins TRBV7-9 and TRBJ2-3; D not certain. The germline CDR1 and CDR2 sequences are SEHNR and FQNEAQ (reference sequence). Trimming cost V 3 bases and J 3 bases, with 10 bases left between them. The CDR3 totals 14 residues. DNA of the CDR3: TGTGCCAGCAGCTTGGTGGACGCTACAGATACGCAGTATTTT. As protein: CASSLVDATDTQYF. The full variable domain, its missing parts supplied by reference TRBV7-9 and TRBJ2-3, is DTGVSQNPRHKITKRGQNVTFRCDPISEHNRLYWYRQTLGQGPEFLTYFQNEAQLEKSRLLSDRFSAERPKGSFSTLEIQRTEQGDSAMYLCASSLVDATDTQYFGPGTRLTVL.

The chain employs TRBV7-9 and TRBJ2-2; 10 nucleotides align to TRBD1. The V gene's germline CDR1 is SEHNR and CDR2 FQNEAQ (reference sequence). J gave up 2 bases and V 8 bases, and 14 bases lay outside the gene matches. CDR3 length: 18 residues. The CDR3 loop is CASETPGQGPVNTGELFF. DNA of the CDR3: TGTGCCAGCGAGACGCCGGGACAGGGGCCCGTCAACACCGGGGAGCTGTTTTTT.